This T cell receptor beta chain was captured by sequencing in a study of blood T cell repertoires in COVID-19. Authors' processing steps: Amplification of reference gene primers was used by the study to estimate nucleated cell counts. Using immunoSEQ multiplex PCR, the repertoire was profiled, and TCRdb retains in-frame clones only, with some absent. From that table come the V and J calls and clone size; the DNA was used to work out D and trimming. The sample lists roughly 57,000 clones, 85% to 95% occurring once. V lost 6 bases and J lost 1; bases outside the gene matches: 3. CDR1 KGHSH and CDR2 LQKENI come from the germline V gene. This CDR3 comprises 15 residues.

The chain links TRBV18 to TRBJ2-5; 12 bases match TRBD2. This clonotype originated in a human donor in a cohort sampled during active COVID-19. Specimen: peripheral blood. The CDR3, as DNA: TGTGCCAGCTCCGAGACTAGCGGGGGCCAAGAGACCCAGTACTTC. Translated, it gives CASSETSGGQETQYF.